This T cell receptor (beta chain) was observed in a study of vaccination and CD4 T cells after COVID-19. Study information: Stimuli were overlapping spike peptide pools of SARS-CoV-2 and three common cold coronaviruses (HCoV-NL63, HCoV-OC43, HCoV-229E).

As for treatment: approximately 11-day PBMC culture with coronavirus spike peptide pools or control peptides (ViraFEST assay). On this clonotype itself: Its target is not known.

V dropped 2 bases and J dropped 9 bases, with 13 bases sitting between them. This CDR3 comprises 13 residues. In germline, CDR1 is KGHSH, CDR2 LQKENI. With the Oncomine TCR Beta short-read assay, DNA from cultured CD4+ T cells was sequenced. TCRdb called the PCR reads again in MiXCR, with one record for every CDR3 protein. Among approximately 20,000 distinct CDR3 sequences listed, about 60% were seen once. Sample: CD4+ T cells from blood, cultured in vitro. This chain uses TRBV18 with TRBJ1-2; D unresolved. The receptor's source is a human donor who had recovered from COVID-19. The CDR3 DNA is TGTGCCAGCTCACCATCGCGACAAGCGAGCTACACCTTC. Protein sequence: CASSPSRQASYTF.